The next 4 T cell receptor beta chains were all read from a single sample in a study of blood T cell repertoires in COVID-19. The data were produced by immunoSEQ multiplex PCR, yet TCRdb's version contains in-frame clones alone and is incomplete. The sample has 200,000 to 250,000 clones, 75% to 85% seen once. Sequenced material: PBMCs or T cells enriched from blood (not recorded which). These receptor sequences come from a woman in her forties with acute COVID-19.

The chain recombines TRBV5-5 with TRBJ1-1; D might be TRBD1 (6 bases). Looked up from germline, CDR1 is SGHKS and CDR2 is YYEKEE (reference sequence). V lost 5 bases to trimming and J lost 0 bases, with 17 bases between them. The CDR3 consists of 16 residues. CDR3 in amino acids: CASRQGTRTLNTEAFF. CDR3 nucleotide sequence: TGTGCCAGCAGGCAGGGGACCCGCACCTTGAACACTGAAGCTTTCTTT.

This chain connects TRBV24-1 to TRBJ2-7; TRBD1 is a possible D gene (5 bases). CDR3 length: 13 amino acids. The germline V gene encodes CDR1 KGHDR and CDR2 SFDVKD. The V and J ends lost 5 bases and 2 bases respectively, with 9 bases between them. The CDR3 bases are TGTGCCACCAGTGGGACATTTACCTACGAGCAGTACTTC. Protein product: CATSGTFTYEQYF.

The J gene is TRBJ1-1, the V gene TRBV6-5; perhaps TRBD1 as D (6 bases). Trimming pared 2 bases from V and 4 bases from J, leaving 11 bases between. Looked up from germline, CDR1 is MNHEY and CDR2 is SVGAGI. CDR3 length equals 14 residues. The CDR3 DNA sequence: TGTGCCAGCAGTTACGGACAGCTGAGCACTGAAGCTTTCTTT. It codes for CASSYGQLSTEAFF.

The chain has TRBV10-3 and TRBJ1-4; D may be TRBD1 (6 bases). V was trimmed by 0 bases and J by 12 bases, leaving 17 bases between them. CDR3 length equals 15 residues. CDR1 ENHRY and CDR2 SYGVKD come from the germline V gene. The CDR3 coding sequence is TGTGCCATCAGTGAGTCCTACAGGGACCTTGAGGAACTGTTTTTT. Translating gives CAISESYRDLEELFF.